This TCR beta chain was sequenced during a study of CD8 T cells in ankylosing spondylitis. Study outcomes and limitations: Earlier work had already found some motif variants in reactive arthritis synovial fluid and blood. What seemed typical of ankylosing spondylitis blood was a TCR beta motif built from under 10 highly homologous variants.

Quantitative molecular-barcoded 5'-RACE generated the TCR beta libraries. Via MiXCR, TCRdb re-called the 5' RACE reads, giving one row per CDR3 protein. The sample has about 800,000 distinct CDR3 sequences; around 11% are singletons. Germline CDR1 is SGHAT and CDR2 is FQNNGV. Trimming removed 3 bases from V and 3 bases from J; junction bases left unmatched: 6. The CDR3 loop spans 16 amino acids. This clonotype showed up just a few times. Its antigen is not identified. The sequencing input was blood, either unsorted or a sorted T cell fraction (not recorded which). This TCR was sampled from a male donor with ankylosing spondylitis. The chain recombines TRBV11-2 with TRBJ2-1; TRBD1 agrees at 9 bases. The CDR3 here is CASSFSGTGFYNEQFF. The CDR3 DNA is TGTGCCAGCAGCTTTTCCGGGACAGGGTTCTACAATGAGCAGTTCTTC.